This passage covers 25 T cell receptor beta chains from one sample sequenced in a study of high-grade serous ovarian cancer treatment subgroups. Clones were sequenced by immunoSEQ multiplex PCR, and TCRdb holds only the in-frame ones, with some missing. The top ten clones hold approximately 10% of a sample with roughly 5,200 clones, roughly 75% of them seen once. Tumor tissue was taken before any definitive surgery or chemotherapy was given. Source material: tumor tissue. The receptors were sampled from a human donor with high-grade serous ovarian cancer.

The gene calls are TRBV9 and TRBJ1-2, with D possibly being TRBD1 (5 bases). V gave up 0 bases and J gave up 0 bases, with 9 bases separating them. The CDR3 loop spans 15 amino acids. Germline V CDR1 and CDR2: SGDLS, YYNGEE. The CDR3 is CASSVATTANYGYTF. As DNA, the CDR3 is TGTGCCAGCAGCGTAGCGACGACAGCTAACTATGGCTACACCTTC. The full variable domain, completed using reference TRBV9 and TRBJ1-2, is DSGVTQTPKHLITATGQRVTLRCSPRSGDLSVYWYQQSLDQGLQFLIQYYNGEERAKGNILERFSAQQFPDLHSELNLSSLELGDSALYFCASSVATTANYGYTFGSGTRLTVV.

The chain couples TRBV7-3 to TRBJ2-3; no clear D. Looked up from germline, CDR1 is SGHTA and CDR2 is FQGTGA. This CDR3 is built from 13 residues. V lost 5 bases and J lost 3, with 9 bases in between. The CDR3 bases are TGTGCCAGCAGCCTCGGTGGGACAGATACGCAGTATTTT. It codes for CASSLGGTDTQYF.

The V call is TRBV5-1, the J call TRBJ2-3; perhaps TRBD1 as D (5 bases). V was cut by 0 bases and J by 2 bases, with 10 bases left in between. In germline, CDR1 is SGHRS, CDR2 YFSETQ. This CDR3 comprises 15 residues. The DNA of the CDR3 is TGCGCCAGCAGCTTGGAGGGGCGGATCACAGATACGCAGTATTTT. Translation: CASSLEGRITDTQYF. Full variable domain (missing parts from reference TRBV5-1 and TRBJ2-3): KAGVTQTPRYLIKTRGQQVTLSCSPISGHRSVSWYQQTPGQGLQFLFEYFSETQRNKGNFPGRFSGRQFSNSRSEMNVSTLELGDSALYLCASSLEGRITDTQYFGPGTRLTVL.

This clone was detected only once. CDR3 region: CASSSPRGNQPQHF. The CDR3 coding sequence is TGTGCCAGCAGCTCCCCCCGGGGAAATCAGCCCCAGCATTTT. This chain links TRBV5-6 with TRBJ1-5; D gene ambiguous. V was clipped by 3 bases and J by 4 bases, with 11 bases between them. The CDR3 loop spans 14 amino acids. Looked up from germline, CDR1 is SGHDT and CDR2 is YYEEEE.

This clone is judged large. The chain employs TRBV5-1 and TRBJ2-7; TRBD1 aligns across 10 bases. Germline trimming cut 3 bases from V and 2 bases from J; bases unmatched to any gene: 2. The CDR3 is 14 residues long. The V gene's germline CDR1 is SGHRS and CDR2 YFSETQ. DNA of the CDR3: TGCGCCAGCAGCTGGGGGACAGGGGCCTACGAGCAGTACTTC. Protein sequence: CASSWGTGAYEQYF.

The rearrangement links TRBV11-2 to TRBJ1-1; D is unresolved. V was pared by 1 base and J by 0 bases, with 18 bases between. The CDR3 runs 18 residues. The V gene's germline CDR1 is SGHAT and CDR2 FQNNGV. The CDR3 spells CASSLGLGFGRMNTEAFF. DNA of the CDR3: TGTGCCAGCAGCTTAGGATTAGGATTCGGACGGATGAACACTGAAGCTTTCTTT.

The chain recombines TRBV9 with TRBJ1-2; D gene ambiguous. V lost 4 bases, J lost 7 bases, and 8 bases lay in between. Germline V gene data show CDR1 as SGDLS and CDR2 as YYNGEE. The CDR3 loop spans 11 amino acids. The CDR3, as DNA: TGTGCCAGCAGCCTTAGAGGTGGCTACACCTTC. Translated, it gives CASSLRGGYTF.

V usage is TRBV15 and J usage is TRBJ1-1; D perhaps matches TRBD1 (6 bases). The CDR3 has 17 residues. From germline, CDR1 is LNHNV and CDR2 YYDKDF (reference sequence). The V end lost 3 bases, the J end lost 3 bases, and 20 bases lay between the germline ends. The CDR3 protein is CATSRGGTSGGYTEAFF. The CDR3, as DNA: TGTGCCACCAGCAGGGGGGGGACGTCGGGGGGCTACACTGAAGCTTTCTTT.

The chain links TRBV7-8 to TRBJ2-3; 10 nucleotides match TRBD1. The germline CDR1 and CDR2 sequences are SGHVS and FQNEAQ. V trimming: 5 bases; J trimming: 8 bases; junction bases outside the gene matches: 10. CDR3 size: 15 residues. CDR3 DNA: TGTGCCAGCAGCCGGACAGGGGGGCGTCACATTACGCAGTATTTT. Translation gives CASSRTGGRHITQYF. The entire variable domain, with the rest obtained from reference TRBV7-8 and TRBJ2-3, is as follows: GAGVSQSPRYKVAKRGQDVALRCDPISGHVSLFWYQQALGQGPEFLTYFQNEAQLDKSGLPSDRFFAERPEGSVSTLKIQRTQQEDSAVYLCASSRTGGRHITQYFGPGTRLTVL.

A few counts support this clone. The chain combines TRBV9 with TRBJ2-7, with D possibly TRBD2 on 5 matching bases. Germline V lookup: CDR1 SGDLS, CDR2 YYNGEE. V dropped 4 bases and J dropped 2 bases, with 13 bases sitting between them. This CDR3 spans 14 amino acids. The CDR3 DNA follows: TGTGCCAGCAGCTCAAATGGACTGACCTACGAGCAGTACTTC. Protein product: CASSSNGLTYEQYF.

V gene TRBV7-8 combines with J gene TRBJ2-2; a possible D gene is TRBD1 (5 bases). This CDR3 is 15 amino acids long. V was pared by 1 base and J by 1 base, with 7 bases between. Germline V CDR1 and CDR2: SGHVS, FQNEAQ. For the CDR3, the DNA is TGTGCCAGCAGCTTAGGCAGGGTGAACACCGGGGAGCTGTTTTTT. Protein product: CASSLGRVNTGELFF.

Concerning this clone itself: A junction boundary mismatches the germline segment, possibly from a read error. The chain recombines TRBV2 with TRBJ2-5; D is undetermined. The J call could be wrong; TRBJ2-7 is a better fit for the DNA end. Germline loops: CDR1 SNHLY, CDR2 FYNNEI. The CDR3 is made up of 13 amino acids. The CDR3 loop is CASSEDNNYEQYF. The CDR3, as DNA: TGTGCCAGCAGCGAAGACAATAACTACGAGCAGTACTTC.

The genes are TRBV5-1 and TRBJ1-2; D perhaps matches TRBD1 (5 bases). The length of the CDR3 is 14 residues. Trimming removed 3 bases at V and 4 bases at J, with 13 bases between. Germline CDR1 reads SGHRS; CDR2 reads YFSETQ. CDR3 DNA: TGCGCCAGCAGCTGGACCGACAGCATCTATGGCTACACCTTC. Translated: CASSWTDSIYGYTF.

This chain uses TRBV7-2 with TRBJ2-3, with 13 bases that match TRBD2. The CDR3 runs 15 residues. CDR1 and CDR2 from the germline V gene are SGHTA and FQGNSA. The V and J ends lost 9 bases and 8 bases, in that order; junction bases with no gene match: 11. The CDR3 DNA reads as TGTGCCAGTACTAGCGGGGGGGCCAGTGAAGTTACGCAGTATTTT. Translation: CASTSGGASEVTQYF.

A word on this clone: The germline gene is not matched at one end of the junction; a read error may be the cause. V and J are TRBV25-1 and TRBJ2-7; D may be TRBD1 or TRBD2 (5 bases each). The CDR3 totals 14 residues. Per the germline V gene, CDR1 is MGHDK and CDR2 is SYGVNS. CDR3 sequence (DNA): TGTGCCAGCGCCCGTGAGGGGATGAGATACGGGCAGTACTTC. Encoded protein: CASAREGMRYGQYF.

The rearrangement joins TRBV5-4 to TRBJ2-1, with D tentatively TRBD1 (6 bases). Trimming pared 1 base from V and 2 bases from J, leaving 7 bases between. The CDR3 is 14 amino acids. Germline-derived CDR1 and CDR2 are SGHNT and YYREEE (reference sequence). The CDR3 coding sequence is TGTGCCAGCAGCTTGAGGGACACCTACAATGAGCAGTTCTTC. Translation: CASSLRDTYNEQFF.

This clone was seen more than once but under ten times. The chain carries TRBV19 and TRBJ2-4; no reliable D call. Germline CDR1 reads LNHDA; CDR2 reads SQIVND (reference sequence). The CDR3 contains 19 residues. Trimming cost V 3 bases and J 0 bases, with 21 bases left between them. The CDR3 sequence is CASSIRPRSEDLAKNIQYF. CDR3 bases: TGTGCCAGTAGTATTAGGCCTAGGTCCGAGGATTTAGCCAAAAACATTCAGTACTTC.

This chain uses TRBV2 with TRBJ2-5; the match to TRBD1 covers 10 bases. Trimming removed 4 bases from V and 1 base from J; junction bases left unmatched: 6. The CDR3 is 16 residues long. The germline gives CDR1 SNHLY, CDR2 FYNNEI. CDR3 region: CASSAVWDRGQETQYF. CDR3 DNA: TGTGCCAGCAGTGCTGTTTGGGACAGGGGCCAAGAGACCCAGTACTTC.

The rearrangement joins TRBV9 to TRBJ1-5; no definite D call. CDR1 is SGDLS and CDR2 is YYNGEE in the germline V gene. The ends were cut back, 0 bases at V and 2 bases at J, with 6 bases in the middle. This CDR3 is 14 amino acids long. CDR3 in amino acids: CASSVGSGNQPQHF. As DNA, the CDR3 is TGTGCCAGCAGCGTAGGGTCCGGCAATCAGCCCCAGCATTTT. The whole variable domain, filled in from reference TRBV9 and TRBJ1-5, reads DSGVTQTPKHLITATGQRVTLRCSPRSGDLSVYWYQQSLDQGLQFLIQYYNGEERAKGNILERFSAQQFPDLHSELNLSSLELGDSALYFCASSVGSGNQPQHFGDGTRLSIL.

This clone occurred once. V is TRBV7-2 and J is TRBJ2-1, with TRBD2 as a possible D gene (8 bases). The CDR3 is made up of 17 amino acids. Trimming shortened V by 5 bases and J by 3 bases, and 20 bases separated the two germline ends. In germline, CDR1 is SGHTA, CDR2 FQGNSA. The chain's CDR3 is CASSPGGSGTVYNEQFF. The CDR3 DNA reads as TGTGCCAGCAGCCCGGGGGGGTCGGGGACAGTCTACAATGAGCAGTTCTTC.

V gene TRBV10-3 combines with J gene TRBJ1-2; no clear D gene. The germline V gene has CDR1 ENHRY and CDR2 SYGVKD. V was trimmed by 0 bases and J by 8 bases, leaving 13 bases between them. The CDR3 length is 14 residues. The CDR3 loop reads CAISESRAGGGYTF. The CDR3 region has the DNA TGTGCCATCAGTGAGTCGCGGGCGGGAGGGGGCTACACCTTC.

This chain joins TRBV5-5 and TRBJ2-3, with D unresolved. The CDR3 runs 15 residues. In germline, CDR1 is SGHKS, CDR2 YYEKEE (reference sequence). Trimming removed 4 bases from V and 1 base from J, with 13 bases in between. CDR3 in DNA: TGTGCCAGCAGCCAACCGTACCTACGCACAGATACGCAGTATTTT. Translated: CASSQPYLRTDTQYF.

CDR3 in DNA: TGTGCCAGCAGCGACCAAGGGGGTAGCACAGATACGCAGTATTTT. Its protein is CASSDQGGSTDTQYF. J is TRBJ2-3 and V is TRBV9; possible D gene TRBD1, 6 bases. Germline V lookup: CDR1 SGDLS, CDR2 YYNGEE. Deletions cut 3 bases from V and 0 bases from J, with 11 bases between. The CDR3 length is 15 residues.

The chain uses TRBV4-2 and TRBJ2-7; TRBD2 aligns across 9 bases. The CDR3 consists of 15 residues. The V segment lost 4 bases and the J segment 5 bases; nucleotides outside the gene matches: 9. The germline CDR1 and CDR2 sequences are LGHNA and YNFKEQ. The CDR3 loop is CASSPPGLAFHEQYF. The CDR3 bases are TGTGCCAGCAGCCCCCCGGGACTAGCTTTTCACGAGCAGTACTTC.

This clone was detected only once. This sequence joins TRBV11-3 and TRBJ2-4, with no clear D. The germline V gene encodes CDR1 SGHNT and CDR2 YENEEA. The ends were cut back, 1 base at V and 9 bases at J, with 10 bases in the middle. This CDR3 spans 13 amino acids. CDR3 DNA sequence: TGTGCCAGCAGCTTAGGTCCCCGTAGCATTCAGTACTTC. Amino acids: CASSLGPRSIQYF.